This passage covers 26 T cell receptor beta chains from one sample sequenced in a study of T cells in Graves' hyperthyroidism and ophthalmopathy. Amplification yielded TCR beta CDR3 regions, with RNA transcripts as the source. TCR CDR3 regions were first amplified by RT-PCR with HTBI primers. TCRdb re-derived calls from the multiplex PCR reads in MiXCR, one entry per CDR3 protein. The table records around 700,000 distinct CDR3 sequences, roughly 20% of them present only once. Source material: blood. All receptors derive from a woman aged 45-65 years with Graves' hyperthyroidism that later progressed to Graves' ophthalmopathy.

CDR3 sequence (DNA): TGTGCCAGCAGCCAAGATCACCCCGTCTGGGGAGCGTACAATGAGCAGTTCTTC. Its translation is CASSQDHPVWGAYNEQFF. The chain is built from TRBV14 and TRBJ2-1; D is perhaps TRBD2 (5 bases). Germline V gene sequence: CDR1 SGHDN, CDR2 FVKESK. The CDR3 length is 18 residues. The V gene lost 0 bases and the J gene lost 4 bases, with 19 bases spanning the gap.

Of note for this clonotype: A much larger clone is a single base away; this may be a read error. The chain is built from TRBV11-1 and TRBJ2-2; possible D gene TRBD1, 6 bases. Germline V gene sequence: CDR1 SGHAT, CDR2 FQDESV (reference sequence). This CDR3 is 15 amino acids long. In nucleotides, the CDR3 is TGTGCCAGCAGCTTCGTGATAGGGGACACCGGGGAGCCGTTTTTT. This sequence encodes CASSFVIGDTGEPFF.

This clonotype showed up many times. The chain uses TRBV7-8 and TRBJ2-5; 7 bases match TRBD1. With V trimmed by 5 bases and J by 2 bases, 11 bases remained unmatched. The CDR3 contains 16 residues. The germline gives CDR1 SGHVS, CDR2 FQNEAQ. This CDR3 reads CASSPYRGGKQETQYF. The CDR3 region has the DNA TGTGCCAGCAGCCCCTACAGGGGCGGCAAGCAAGAGACCCAGTACTTC.

V and J are TRBV20-1 and TRBJ2-3, with a weak D call TRBD1 (6 bases). Trimming shortened V by 6 bases and J by 5 bases, and 18 bases separated the two germline ends. This CDR3 has 14 amino acids. The V gene's germline CDR1 is DFQATT and CDR2 SNEGSKA (reference sequence). The CDR3 sequence: CSAKTGFGIDTQYF. The DNA for the CDR3 is TGCAGTGCCAAAACAGGGTTCGGGATAGATACGCAGTATTTT.

This clonotype was observed a few times. This chain joins TRBV7-9 and TRBJ1-2; D is unclear. V was clipped by 1 base and J by 7 bases, with 4 bases between them. Germline V gene sequence: CDR1 SEHNR, CDR2 FQNEAQ (reference sequence). The CDR3 runs to 11 residues. The CDR3 reads CASSLVTGYTF. Here the CDR3 DNA reads TGTGCCAGCAGCTTAGTAACTGGCTACACCTTC. The full variable domain, completed using reference TRBV7-9 and TRBJ1-2, is DTGVSQNPRHKITKRGQNVTFRCDPISEHNRLYWYRQTLGQGPEFLTYFQNEAQLEKSRLLSDRFSAERPKGSFSTLEIQRTEQGDSAMYLCASSLVTGYTFGSGTRLTVV.

This clonotype was seen a few times. The chain couples TRBV10-3 to TRBJ1-2; D not resolved. This CDR3 has 17 residues. V was clipped by 4 bases and J by 0 bases, with 18 bases between them. Germline assignment: CDR1 ENHRY and CDR2 SYGVKD. The CDR3 protein is CAISGGSYSGTNYGYTF. The CDR3 coding sequence is TGTGCCATCAGTGGAGGCAGTTATTCGGGGACTAACTATGGCTACACCTTC.

This clonotype was picked up many times. CDR3 sequence reads: CSAPQTSGGAPDTQYF. The CDR3 DNA sequence: TGCAGTGCTCCTCAGACTAGCGGGGGGGCCCCAGATACGCAGTATTTT. The chain recombines TRBV20-1 with TRBJ2-3, with 14 bases that match TRBD2. The germline V gene has CDR1 DFQATT and CDR2 SNEGSKA (reference sequence). With V trimmed by 5 bases and J by 4 bases, 8 bases remained unmatched. CDR3 length: 16 residues.

There are many counts of this clonotype. V usage is TRBV5-4 and J usage is TRBJ2-5; 8 bases are shared with TRBD2. After removal of 2 bases from V and 5 bases from J, the junction contained 5 bases not matched to a gene. This CDR3 contains 14 residues. Germline V gene lookup returns CDR1 SGHNT and CDR2 YYREEE (reference sequence). CDR3 DNA sequence: TGTGCCAGCAGCTTCGTGACGGGGGGGGAGACCCAGTACTTC. Translation: CASSFVTGGETQYF.

This sequence joins TRBV12-3 or TRBV12-4 and TRBJ1-1, with 12 bases matching TRBD1. J lost 2 bases, V lost 8 bases, and 6 bases had no gene match. The CDR3 consists of 15 residues. CDR3 loop: CASGAGQGANTEAFF. DNA of the CDR3: TGTGCCAGCGGAGCGGGACAGGGGGCCAACACTGAAGCTTTCTTT.

The chain couples TRBV6-6 to TRBJ2-5; 9 bases line up with TRBD1. CDR1 and CDR2 (germline): MNHNY, SVGAGI (reference sequence). V shed 0 bases and J 4 bases; nucleotides not matched to a gene: 6. The length of the CDR3 is 16 residues. CDR3 sequence reads: CASSYSDTGGGETQYF. For the CDR3, the DNA is TGTGCCAGCAGTTACTCGGATACAGGGGGCGGAGAGACCCAGTACTTC.

V is TRBV19 and J is TRBJ1-5; no clear D. CDR3 length equals 16 residues. The V and J ends lost 3 bases and 0 bases respectively, with 12 bases between them. Per the germline V gene, CDR1 is LNHDA and CDR2 is SQIVND (reference sequence). The CDR3 DNA is TGTGCCAGTAGTATGGTGAGAGGGTTTAGCAATCAGCCCCAGCATTTT. It encodes CASSMVRGFSNQPQHF. The whole variable domain, remainder taken from reference TRBV19 and TRBJ1-5, is DGGITQSPKYLFRKEGQNVTLSCEQNLNHDAMYWYRQDPGQGLRLIYYSQIVNDFQKGDIAEGYSVSREKKESFPLTVTSAQKNPTAFYLCASSMVRGFSNQPQHFGDGTRLSIL.

This clonotype was seen ten or more times. The rearrangement links TRBV3-1 to TRBJ1-2; no clear D gene. Trimming left V 0 bases short and J 4 bases short, with 12 bases between. CDR3 length equals 15 residues. CDR1 and CDR2 (germline): LGHDT, YNNKEL (reference sequence). The DNA for the CDR3 is TGTGCCAGCAGCCAAGATTTAGGAGCTTCCTATGGCTACACCTTC. Encoded protein: CASSQDLGASYGYTF.

The gene calls are TRBV6-1 and TRBJ1-5, with 9 bases matching TRBD1. The V gene end was trimmed by 8 bases and the J gene end by 5 bases; junction bases not matched to a gene: 7. The germline CDR1 and CDR2 sequences are MNHNS and SASEGT. The CDR3 loop spans 14 amino acids. The CDR3 DNA reads as TGTGCCAGCGTCGGGACAGGGTCCGATCAGCCCCAGCATTTT. This sequence encodes CASVGTGSDQPQHF.

The table lists this clonotype with a few counts. This chain connects TRBV10-3 to TRBJ1-5, with D possibly TRBD1 on 6 matching bases. V lost 2 bases, J lost 9 bases, and 14 bases lay in between. The CDR3 is 14 amino acids. Germline loops: CDR1 ENHRY, CDR2 SYGVKD. The CDR3 DNA reads TGTGCCATCAGTGAGACAGGGAGAGGTTCGCCCCAGCATTTT. Translation: CAISETGRGSPQHF.

Of note for this clonotype: This may be a read error, as it is one base from a much larger clone. V is TRBV7-2 and J is TRBJ2-1; D is possibly TRBD1 or TRBD2 (6 bases each). This CDR3 comprises 16 residues. V was trimmed by 5 bases and J by 2 bases, leaving 16 bases between them. Germline V gene sequence: CDR1 SGHTA, CDR2 FQGNSA. The CDR3 region has the DNA TGTGCCAGCAGCCCTCTAGGGGGGCTCCCCTACAATGAGCAGTTCTTC. This translates into CASSPLGGLPYNEQFF.

V usage is TRBV27 and J usage is TRBJ2-7; D is unclear. With 0 bases removed from V and 2 bases from J, the gap between germline ends came to 11 bases. Germline V CDR1 and CDR2: MNHEY, SMNVEV (reference sequence). There are 15 residues in the CDR3. CDR3 DNA: TGTGCCAGCAGTTTATCGGTCGACCTTGCCTACGAGCAGTACTTC. The encoded protein is CASSLSVDLAYEQYF.

This clonotype has at least ten counts. The rearrangement links TRBV18 to TRBJ1-3, with 7 bases that match TRBD1. V gave up 1 base and J gave up 2 bases; unmatched junction bases: 2. Germline V gene lookup returns CDR1 KGHSH and CDR2 LQKENI. This CDR3 has 15 amino acids. CDR3 sequence reads: CASSPRGTAGNTIYF. CDR3 nucleotide sequence: TGTGCCAGCTCACCACGAGGGACAGCTGGAAACACCATATATTTT.

This clonotype appeared many times. The gene calls are TRBV12-3 or TRBV12-4 and TRBJ1-1, with a tentative D call TRBD1 (5 bases). The CDR3 consists of 15 residues. The V and J ends lost 0 bases and 5 bases respectively, with 13 bases between them. CDR3 amino acids: CASSLALGGGTEAFF. The CDR3 bases are TGTGCCAGCAGTTTAGCGCTTGGCGGGGGGACTGAAGCTTTCTTT.

This clonotype turned up a few times. The rearrangement uses TRBV27 and TRBJ2-1, with TRBD2 matching 10 bases. Germline V gene data show CDR1 as MNHEY and CDR2 as SMNVEV (reference sequence). The CDR3 is 15 amino acids. The ends lost 5 bases at V and 5 bases at J; junction bases unmatched: 6. The CDR3 coding sequence is TGTGCCAGCAGTCCCGGACTAGCGGACGACAATGAGCAGTTCTTC. Protein: CASSPGLADDNEQFF.

The rearrangement uses TRBV7-2 and TRBJ2-7; TRBD2 matches at 14 bases. There are 17 residues in the CDR3. V shed 5 bases, J shed 7 bases, and the junction held 13 bases outside the gene matches. Germline assignment: CDR1 SGHTA and CDR2 FQGNSA. The CDR3 DNA follows: TGTGCCAGCAGCCCGAGACTAGCGGGGGGGCCCTACGCGGAGCAGTACTTC. Translating gives CASSPRLAGGPYAEQYF.

This clonotype was seen only a few times. The J gene is TRBJ2-7, the V gene TRBV29-1; no definite D call. CDR1 and CDR2 from the germline V gene are SQVTM and ANQGSEA. This CDR3 spans 12 amino acids. CDR3 region: CSFRDLNAEQYF. The CDR3, as DNA: TGCAGTTTCCGAGACCTAAACGCCGAGCAGTACTTC.

This clonotype was found a few times. The chain is built from TRBV29-1 and TRBJ2-4, with D hard to call. Germline V gene data show CDR1 as SQVTM and CDR2 as ANQGSEA. This CDR3 contains 12 residues. V lost 5 bases and J lost 3, with 8 bases in between. Here the CDR3 reads CSVRGYKNIQYF. The CDR3, as DNA: TGCAGCGTTCGCGGATACAAAAACATTCAGTACTTC.

There are a few counts of this clonotype. The chain has TRBV20-1 and TRBJ1-2; 9 bases are a match to TRBD1. Per the germline V gene, CDR1 is DFQATT and CDR2 is SNEGSKA (reference sequence). This CDR3 region has 12 residues. Germline trimming cut 7 bases from V and 5 bases from J; bases unmatched to any gene: 5. The CDR3 protein is CSEKQGAYGYTF. CDR3 sequence (DNA): TGCAGTGAAAAACAGGGGGCGTATGGCTACACCTTC.

This clonotype was detected ten times or more. The chain joins TRBV18 to TRBJ1-2, with 8 bases identical to TRBD1. The junction had 6 bases not matched to a gene; V was cut back by 2 bases and J by 4 bases. CDR1 and CDR2 (germline): KGHSH, LQKENI. The CDR3 has 15 residues. As DNA, the CDR3 is TGTGCCAGCTCACCAACGAGACAGGGGACCTATGGCTACACCTTC. Its protein product is CASSPTRQGTYGYTF.

This chain links TRBV9 with TRBJ2-1; 10 nucleotides agree with TRBD2. The CDR3 covers 18 residues. After removal of 3 bases from V and 5 bases from J, the junction contained 14 bases not matched to a gene. Germline V gene sequence: CDR1 SGDLS, CDR2 YYNGEE. For the CDR3, the DNA is TGTGCCAGCAGCGCGACCCCCCGCACTAGCGGGGATCACAATGAGCAGTTCTTC. It yields the protein CASSATPRTSGDHNEQFF.

V and J are TRBV5-1 and TRBJ2-3; 9 positions agree with TRBD2. Germline loops: CDR1 SGHRS, CDR2 YFSETQ. V was pared by 0 bases and J by 1 base, with 3 bases of the junction left unmatched. There are 16 residues in the CDR3. The CDR3 sequence is CASSLAIAGGTDTQYF. The CDR3 region has the DNA TGCGCCAGCAGCTTGGCGATAGCGGGGGGCACAGATACGCAGTATTTT.